What follows are 30 T cell receptor beta chains derived from one specimen sequenced in a study of blood T cell repertoires in COVID-19. Clones were sequenced by immunoSEQ multiplex PCR, and TCRdb holds only the in-frame ones, with some missing. This repertoire shows under 200,000 clones, 65% to 85% found once; its top ten account for around 5.1%. The sequencing sample was made of PBMCs or T cells enriched from blood (not recorded which). These receptor sequences come from a woman in her forties with acute COVID-19.

This clone was picked up one time. The rearrangement joins TRBV4-2 to TRBJ2-7, with 9 positions matching TRBD2. Germline V CDR1 and CDR2: LGHNA, YNFKEQ. This CDR3 region has 17 residues. The V segment lost 0 bases and the J segment 0 bases; nucleotides outside the gene matches: 6. In DNA, the CDR3 is TGTGCCAGCAGCCAAGAAGCTAGCGGGATAACCTCCTACGAGCAGTACTTC. This translates into CASSQEASGITSYEQYF.

The gene calls are TRBV11-2 and TRBJ2-1, with unresolved D. CDR3 size: 16 residues. Trimming removed 5 bases from V and 6 bases from J, with 20 bases in between. The germline V gene has CDR1 SGHAT and CDR2 FQNNGV. The CDR3 loop reads CASSPTKSLGVNEQFF. CDR3 in DNA: TGTGCCAGCAGCCCCACAAAATCCTTAGGAGTCAATGAGCAGTTCTTC.

This clone has only a few counts. Additional DNA sequences in this sample encode the identical CDR3. The chain recombines TRBV5-6 with TRBJ2-5; 9 bases line up with TRBD2. This CDR3 is 16 amino acids long. With 0 bases clipped from V and 5 bases from J, the junction kept 8 bases outside the gene matches. CDR1 and CDR2 (germline): SGHDT, YYEEEE. The CDR3 loop is CASSLAPAGGRETQYF. The CDR3 region has the DNA TGTGCCAGCAGCTTGGCCCCCGCGGGAGGGCGGGAGACCCAGTACTTC.

The chain combines TRBV9 with TRBJ2-3, with TRBD1 as a possible D gene (5 bases). Trimming left V 0 bases short and J 0 bases short, with 8 bases between. Per germline, CDR1 SGDLS and CDR2 YYNGEE. The CDR3 sequence is 15 residues long. The CDR3 bases are TGTGCCAGCAGCGTAGAGGGGCTCAGCACAGATACGCAGTATTTT. Amino acid sequence: CASSVEGLSTDTQYF.

The J gene is TRBJ2-5, the V gene TRBV29-1; 12 bases align to TRBD1. In germline, CDR1 is SQVTM, CDR2 ANQGSEA. The CDR3 has 14 amino acids. J was trimmed by 4 bases and V by 3 bases; bases with no gene match: 3. The CDR3 nucleotides read TGCAGCGTTGAGGGACAGGGGGCGAGAGAGACCCAGTACTTC. Encoded protein: CSVEGQGARETQYF.

The chain employs TRBV19 and TRBJ1-5; maybe TRBD1 (5 bases). The germline V and J ends were trimmed by 3 bases and 0 bases, with 18 bases remaining between them. The CDR3 spans 18 residues. Germline assignment: CDR1 LNHDA and CDR2 SQIVND (reference sequence). The CDR3 is CASSMRRRGGSSNQPQHF. CDR3 DNA: TGTGCCAGTAGTATGCGGCGGAGGGGAGGTTCTAGCAATCAGCCCCAGCATTTT.

This clone appeared a single time. The chain recombines TRBV9 with TRBJ2-2; maybe TRBD2 (5 bases). Trimming left V 4 bases short and J 2 bases short, with 18 bases between. The CDR3 is made up of 17 amino acids. Per germline, CDR1 SGDLS and CDR2 YYNGEE. The CDR3 protein is CASSNPTEGGNTGELFF. The CDR3 DNA follows: TGTGCCAGCAGCAATCCAACGGAAGGAGGAAACACCGGGGAGCTGTTTTTT.

This clone has only one observation. The genes are TRBV13 and TRBJ2-7, with TRBD1 matching 8 bases. Germline values: CDR1 PRHDT, CDR2 FYEKMQ (reference sequence). This CDR3 comprises 12 residues. The CDR3 DNA sequence: TGTGCCAGCAGCTTACGTGGCCAGGGGGCGGGAGTC. It translates to CASSLRGQGAGV.

The chain employs TRBV7-8 and TRBJ2-4, with a tentative D call TRBD2 (6 bases). This CDR3 is built from 15 residues. Germline V gives CDR1 SGHVS, CDR2 FQNEAQ. V was cut by 8 bases and J by 1 base, with 15 bases left in between. The CDR3 region is CASSLGGEAKNIQYF. In DNA, the CDR3 is TGTGCCAGCTCCCTGGGGGGTGAGGCCAAAAACATTCAGTACTTC.

The CDR3 loop is CASSQDVGLIKNIQYF. CDR3 DNA: TGTGCCAGCAGCCAAGACGTCGGACTGATCAAAAACATTCAGTACTTC. The chain combines TRBV4-2 with TRBJ2-4, with D possibly matching TRBD2 (5 bases). Trimming pared 0 bases from V and 3 bases from J, leaving 12 bases between. Looked up from germline, CDR1 is LGHNA and CDR2 is YNFKEQ. The CDR3 is 16 amino acids.

The chain employs TRBV15 and TRBJ2-1; 10 nucleotides agree with TRBD2. From germline, CDR1 is LNHNV and CDR2 YYDKDF (reference sequence). Trimming removed 6 bases from V and 8 bases from J; junction bases left unmatched: 4. The CDR3 runs to 13 residues. The chain's CDR3 is CATRSGRADEQFF. The CDR3 DNA reads TGTGCCACCAGGAGCGGGAGGGCCGATGAGCAGTTCTTC. Using reference TRBV15 and TRBJ2-1 for the parts outside the CDR3, the full variable domain is DAMVIQNPRYQVTQFGKPVTLSCSQTLNHNVMYWYQQKSSQAPKLLFHYYDKDFNNEADTPDNFQSRRPNTSFCFLDIRSPGLGDTAMYLCATRSGRADEQFFGPGTRLTVL.

This clone was seen only a few times. The genes are TRBV24-1 and TRBJ2-5, with 10 positions matching TRBD2. Germline V gene lookup returns CDR1 KGHDR and CDR2 SFDVKD. Trimming removed 4 bases from V and 5 bases from J; junction bases left unmatched: 9. This CDR3 is built from 16 residues. In DNA, the CDR3 is TGTGCCACCAGTGACAGGAGCGGGAGGGCCAGGGAGACCCAGTACTTC. Translating it yields CATSDRSGRARETQYF.

This clone was recorded a few times. The chain employs TRBV7-3 and TRBJ2-1, with TRBD2 matching over 8 bases. The CDR3 totals 18 residues. In germline, CDR1 is SGHTA, CDR2 FQGTGA. J gave up 7 bases and V 1 base, and 15 bases lay outside the gene matches. CDR3 sequence: CASSLSGTSGPRENEQFF. CDR3 coding DNA: TGTGCCAGCAGCTTAAGCGGCACTAGCGGTCCGAGGGAAAATGAGCAGTTCTTC.

The chain carries TRBV6-2 or TRBV6-3 and TRBJ2-7, with TRBD2 identical over 7 bases. Per germline, CDR1 MNHEY and CDR2 SVGEGT. V lost 0 bases to trimming and J lost 4 bases; unmatched junction nucleotides: 9. CDR3 length equals 16 residues. The CDR3 sequence: CASSYSGGSSMYEQYF. The CDR3, as DNA: TGTGCCAGCAGTTACTCAGGCGGGAGTAGTATGTACGAGCAGTACTTC.

The chain links TRBV6-6 to TRBJ2-1; 9 nucleotides match TRBD2. The CDR3 extends over 15 amino acids. The germline V gene has CDR1 MNHNY and CDR2 SVGAGI (reference sequence). V was clipped by 6 bases and J by 7 bases; unmatched bases: 10. The CDR3 DNA reads TGTGCCAGCAGGTCCTCTAGCGGGATGGGGAATGAGCAGTTCTTC. This encodes CASRSSSGMGNEQFF.

This clone occurred a few times. Written as DNA, the CDR3 is TGTGCCAGCAGGAGGGTATCGGGTGAAAAACTGTTTTTT. It encodes CASRRVSGEKLFF. The rearrangement uses TRBV13 and TRBJ1-4, with unresolved D. CDR1 is PRHDT, CDR2 FYEKMQ, per germline (reference sequence). V was pared by 6 bases and J by 7 bases, with 12 bases between. The CDR3 consists of 13 residues.

The rearrangement uses TRBV24-1 and TRBJ2-5; 12 bases map to TRBD1. After removal of 4 bases from V and 5 bases from J, the junction contained 7 bases not matched to a gene. CDR3 length: 16 residues. Germline CDR1 is KGHDR and CDR2 is SFDVKD. The CDR3 loop reads CATSEGTGGAKETQYF. For the CDR3, the DNA is TGTGCCACCAGTGAAGGGACAGGGGGCGCGAAGGAGACCCAGTACTTC.

This rearrangement joins TRBV4-1 to TRBJ2-5, with D tentatively TRBD2 (6 bases). Germline-derived CDR1 and CDR2 are MGHRA and YSYEKL. V was trimmed by 4 bases and J by 4 bases, leaving 16 bases between them. This CDR3 region has 15 residues. The CDR3 sequence is CASSPLPASAETQYF. Here the CDR3 DNA reads TGCGCCAGCAGCCCCCTCCCCGCTAGCGCAGAGACCCAGTACTTC.

As DNA, the CDR3 is TGTGCCAGCAGACCCCCTAGGTCGGGCACCGGGGAGCTGTTTTTT. It translates to CASRPPRSGTGELFF. The chain has TRBV6-5 and TRBJ2-2; unclear D gene. Trimming cost V 6 bases and J 4 bases, with 15 bases left between them. Germline V gene lookup returns CDR1 MNHEY and CDR2 SVGAGI. The CDR3 runs 15 residues.

The gene calls are TRBV3-1 (or the pseudogene TRBV3-2) and TRBJ1-1; D is perhaps TRBD1 (5 bases). The germline V gene has CDR1 LGHDT and CDR2 YNNKEL (reference sequence). Trimming pared 4 bases from V and 3 bases from J, leaving 12 bases between. The CDR3 sequence is 14 residues long. The CDR3: CASSPNTGYTEAFF. In DNA, the CDR3 is TGTGCCAGCAGCCCGAATACAGGTTACACTGAAGCTTTCTTT.

The rearrangement joins TRBV9 to TRBJ2-1; 8 bases map to TRBD2. The germline CDR1 and CDR2 sequences are SGDLS and YYNGEE. V was pared by 2 bases and J by 0 bases, with 4 bases of the junction left unmatched. The CDR3 is 16 residues long. The CDR3 loop reads CASSVLSGSSYNEQFF. The CDR3 DNA sequence: TGTGCCAGCAGCGTCCTCAGCGGGAGCTCCTACAATGAGCAGTTCTTC.

The J gene is TRBJ1-2, the V gene TRBV24-1; 10 positions match TRBD1. Germline V gene data show CDR1 as KGHDR and CDR2 as SFDVKD. V lost 4 bases to trimming and J lost 4 bases; unmatched junction nucleotides: 8. The CDR3 covers 16 residues. CDR3 nucleotide sequence: TGTGCCACCAGTGACCCCGGGACAGGGGACGGCTATGGCTACACCTTC. This encodes CATSDPGTGDGYGYTF.

This chain links TRBV7-3 with TRBJ2-5; no firm D call. This CDR3 is built from 13 residues. Germline V CDR1 and CDR2: SGHTA, FQGTGA. V lost 1 base and J 4 bases, leaving 7 bases between the germline ends. For the CDR3, the DNA is TGTGCCAGCAGCTTAAATCCGGGAGAGACCCAGTACTTC. It specifies CASSLNPGETQYF.

Concerning this clone itself: Its ends do not fully match the called genes, so a read error is possible. The V and J genes are TRBV6-1 and TRBJ1-2; D possibly corresponds to TRBD1 (5 bases). The CDR3 spans 12 residues. Germline V gene lookup returns CDR1 MNHNS and CDR2 SASEGT. The CDR3 loop reads CASSERDYGYTF. CDR3 coding DNA: TGTGCCAGCAGTGAAAGGGACTACGGCTACACCTTC.

This clone was counted once. The genes are TRBV27 and TRBJ1-2, with a weak D call TRBD1 (5 bases). Germline CDR1 reads MNHEY; CDR2 reads SMNVEV (reference sequence). V lost 6 bases and J lost 4, with 12 bases in between. The CDR3 runs to 13 residues. The CDR3: CASSIDRSYGYTF. CDR3 bases: TGTGCCAGCAGCATTGACAGATCCTATGGCTACACCTTC.

This clone was picked up one time. This chain links TRBV10-3 with TRBJ1-3; D unclear. CDR1 is ENHRY, CDR2 SYGVKD, per germline. V gave up 10 bases and J gave up 0 bases, with 16 bases separating them. The CDR3 length is 15 residues. CDR3 sequence: CATSAESYSGNTIYF. CDR3 nucleotides: TGTGCCACAAGCGCCGAATCATACTCTGGAAACACCATATATTTT.

The CDR3 sequence: CASSNPPGSFYGYTF. As DNA, the CDR3 is TGTGCCAGCAGTAACCCACCGGGATCATTCTATGGCTACACCTTC. The V call is TRBV28, the J call TRBJ1-2, with D hard to call. CDR1 MDHEN and CDR2 SYDVKM come from the germline V gene. V lost 5 bases to trimming and J lost 4 bases, with 17 bases between them. The CDR3 is 15 amino acids.

In this sample, this clone turned up many times. V gene TRBV5-6 combines with J gene TRBJ1-3, with D unresolved. This CDR3 contains 15 residues. Trimming removed 0 bases at V and 0 bases at J, with 7 bases between. Germline CDR1 SGHDT, CDR2 YYEEEE. The CDR3 DNA is TGTGCCAGCAGCTTGGAATTCAGCTCTGGAAACACCATATATTTT. Its translation: CASSLEFSSGNTIYF.

This clone showed up just once. V usage is TRBV5-1 and J usage is TRBJ1-2; a weak D match, TRBD1 (6 bases). Trimming stripped 2 bases from V and 8 bases from J, with 7 bases between. The CDR3 sequence is 11 residues long. Germline assignment: CDR1 SGHRS and CDR2 YFSETQ. DNA for the CDR3: TGCGCCAGCAGCTTAGACAGGGGCTACACCTTC. This codes for CASSLDRGYTF.

The table lists this clone with a few counts. Different DNA sequences within this sample yield the same CDR3. The chain links TRBV5-1 to TRBJ2-6; D remains ambiguous. With 0 bases removed from V and 0 bases from J, the gap between germline ends came to 4 bases. The CDR3 loop spans 15 amino acids. Germline-derived CDR1 and CDR2 are SGHRS and YFSETQ. The CDR3 nucleotides are TGCGCCAGCAGCTTGGCCAACTCTGGGGCCAACGTCCTGACTTTC. Protein product: CASSLANSGANVLTF. Complete variable domain (other parts from reference TRBV5-1 and TRBJ2-6): KAGVTQTPRYLIKTRGQQVTLSCSPISGHRSVSWYQQTPGQGLQFLFEYFSETQRNKGNFPGRFSGRQFSNSRSEMNVSTLELGDSALYLCASSLANSGANVLTFGAGSRLTVL.